Below, 28 T cell receptor beta chains from the same sample are listed, as sequenced in a study of radiotherapy plus CTLA-4 blockade in lung cancer. Only in-frame clones appear in the TCRdb table, and some are missing; sequencing was by immunoSEQ multiplex PCR. In the table there are about 95,000 clones, 83% of which are singletons. The specimen comprised peripheral blood, sampled from a patient treated with radiotherapy plus ipilimumab. All receptors derive from a human donor with non-small cell lung cancer who had stable disease on radiotherapy plus ipilimumab.

This clone was counted between two and nine times. V is TRBV18 and J is TRBJ1-2, with D possibly matching TRBD1 (6 bases). The CDR3 has 18 amino acids. The V gene's germline CDR1 is KGHSH and CDR2 LQKENI. Trimming took 3 bases from V and 5 from J, leaving 25 bases between them. CDR3 sequence reads: CASSPPRGRGRGFYGYTF. CDR3 bases: TGTGCCAGCTCACCCCCAAGAGGGAGAGGCAGGGGTTTTTATGGCTACACCTTC.

The chain joins TRBV2 to TRBJ2-7; D may be TRBD2 (5 bases). The V gene's germline CDR1 is SNHLY and CDR2 FYNNEI. The V and J ends lost 7 bases and 3 bases respectively, with 13 bases between them. The CDR3 consists of 13 residues. The CDR3 DNA reads TGTGCCAGCACCTTGGACGGGATCTACGAGCAGTACTTC. It codes for CASTLDGIYEQYF.

This chain uses TRBV5-1 with TRBJ2-3; D not resolved. The germline V gene encodes CDR1 SGHRS and CDR2 YFSETQ. Trimming pared 0 bases from V and 4 bases from J, leaving 3 bases between. This CDR3 contains 12 residues. CDR3 sequence: CASSLAPDTQYF. CDR3 in DNA: TGCGCCAGCAGCTTGGCTCCAGATACGCAGTATTTT.

This chain links TRBV6-6 with TRBJ2-5, with D maybe TRBD2 (5 bases). The V and J ends lost 0 bases and 3 bases respectively, with 14 bases between them. The CDR3 is 16 residues long. CDR1 and CDR2 from the germline V gene are MNHNY and SVGAGI (reference sequence). CDR3 sequence: CASSYSVPDGEETQYF. In DNA, the CDR3 is TGTGCCAGCAGTTACTCTGTGCCGGACGGGGAAGAGACCCAGTACTTC.

V gene TRBV6-5 combines with J gene TRBJ2-7, with TRBD2 matching over 8 bases. Per germline, CDR1 MNHEY and CDR2 SVGAGI. This CDR3 region has 13 residues. Trimming took 5 bases from V and 6 from J; bases not matched to a gene: 6. DNA of the CDR3: TGTGCCAGCAGTGTACGGACTAGCAGCGAGCAGTACTTC. This sequence encodes CASSVRTSSEQYF.

The chain has TRBV7-6 and TRBJ2-7; D possibly corresponds to TRBD2 (5 bases). The CDR3 spans 13 residues. V gave up 2 bases and J gave up 2 bases, with 7 bases separating them. Looked up from germline, CDR1 is SGHVS and CDR2 is FNYEAQ. The CDR3 reads CASSLRGPYEQYF. In DNA, the CDR3 is TGTGCCAGCAGCTTAAGAGGGCCCTACGAGCAGTACTTC.

The chain is built from TRBV15 and TRBJ2-4; 8 bases fit TRBD1. With V trimmed by 0 bases and J by 5 bases, 6 bases remained unmatched. The CDR3 is made up of 16 amino acids. Germline V gives CDR1 LNHNV, CDR2 YYDKDF (reference sequence). The CDR3 is CATSREHGQGENIQYF. DNA for the CDR3: TGTGCCACCAGCAGAGAGCATGGACAGGGCGAAAACATTCAGTACTTC.

This clone was counted once. This rearrangement joins TRBV29-1 to TRBJ1-1; no firm D call. Trimming left V 8 bases short and J 1 base short, with 8 bases between. The CDR3 sequence is 11 residues long. Germline assignment: CDR1 SQVTM and CDR2 ANQGSEA. CDR3: CSTGRNTEAFF. The CDR3 nucleotides read TGCAGCACCGGGAGGAACACTGAAGCTTTCTTT.

The CDR3 DNA sequence: TGTGCCAGGTCAACGAGAGAGCCCAGCACAGATACGCAGTATTTT. This gives the protein CARSTREPSTDTQYF. V gene TRBV28 combines with J gene TRBJ2-3; no firm D call. The V end lost 9 bases, the J end lost 0 bases, and 16 bases lay between the germline ends. The germline V gene encodes CDR1 MDHEN and CDR2 SYDVKM. There are 15 residues in the CDR3.

The chain employs TRBV5-1 and TRBJ2-1; 7 bases align to TRBD2. Germline values: CDR1 SGHRS, CDR2 YFSETQ. The CDR3 length is 13 residues. V trimming: 5 bases; J trimming: 7 bases; junction bases outside the gene matches: 6. The CDR3 DNA sequence: TGCGCCAGCAGACTCGGACTAGAGAATGAGCAGTTCTTC. This encodes CASRLGLENEQFF. Drawing the rest from reference TRBV5-1 and TRBJ2-1, the complete variable domain is KAGVTQTPRYLIKTRGQQVTLSCSPISGHRSVSWYQQTPGQGLQFLFEYFSETQRNKGNFPGRFSGRQFSNSRSEMNVSTLELGDSALYLCASRLGLENEQFFGPGTRLTVL.

The V and J genes are TRBV6-5 and TRBJ1-1; no firm D call. The V end lost 4 bases, the J end lost 2 bases, and 8 bases lay between the germline ends. The CDR3 is 13 amino acids. Per germline, CDR1 MNHEY and CDR2 SVGAGI. The CDR3 loop is CASSSTVNTEAFF. The CDR3 DNA follows: TGTGCCAGCAGTTCTACAGTAAACACTGAAGCTTTCTTT.

CDR3 sequence reads: CASSYQGDNSPLHF. In DNA form, the CDR3 reads TGTGCCAGTAGTTATCAGGGGGATAATTCACCCCTCCACTTT. V and J are TRBV19 and TRBJ1-6; the match to TRBD1 covers 7 bases. The junction had 3 bases not matched to a gene; V was cut back by 5 bases and J by 5 bases. The germline V gene encodes CDR1 LNHDA and CDR2 SQIVND (reference sequence). CDR3 length: 14 residues.

CDR3 in amino acids: CASSLAGGPLDEQYF. Written as DNA, the CDR3 is TGCGCCAGCAGCCTAGCGGGAGGGCCGCTGGATGAGCAGTACTTC. This chain connects TRBV5-1 to TRBJ2-7; TRBD2 matches 12 bases. CDR1 is SGHRS, CDR2 YFSETQ, per germline. V shed 4 bases, J shed 7 bases, and the junction held 9 bases outside the gene matches. There are 15 residues in the CDR3.

Only one count was recorded for this clone. This chain joins TRBV9 and TRBJ2-7; 15 bases agree with TRBD2. Germline V CDR1 and CDR2: SGDLS, YYNGEE. The length of the CDR3 is 17 residues. J lost 7 bases, V lost 8 bases, and 16 bases had no gene match. The CDR3 nucleotides are TGTGCCAGTTCCAGGAGTGGACTAGCGGGAGGGTCGGGGGAGCAGTACTTC. Translation gives CASSRSGLAGGSGEQYF. Using reference TRBV9 and TRBJ2-7 for the parts outside the CDR3, the full variable domain is DSGVTQTPKHLITATGQRVTLRCSPRSGDLSVYWYQQSLDQGLQFLIQYYNGEERAKGNILERFSAQQFPDLHSELNLSSLELGDSALYFCASSRSGLAGGSGEQYFGPGTRLTVT.

The chain links TRBV14 to TRBJ2-3; a possible D gene is TRBD2 (6 bases). Trimming took off 5 bases at V and 9 bases at J, with 18 bases between the two ends. The CDR3 has 14 amino acids. CDR1 is SGHDN, CDR2 FVKESK, per germline. The CDR3 here is CASSFGSSATTQYF. CDR3 in DNA: TGTGCCAGCAGCTTCGGGAGCTCGGCTACCACGCAGTATTTT. Full variable domain (remainder filled in from reference TRBV14 and TRBJ2-3): EAGVTQFPSHSVIEKGQTVTLRCDPISGHDNLYWYRRVMGKEIKFLLHFVKESKQDESGMPNNRFLAERTGGTYSTLKVQPAELEDSGVYFCASSFGSSATTQYFGPGTRLTVL.

The V call is TRBV5-3, the J call TRBJ1-2; 7 positions match TRBD1. TRBV5-3 carries the ORF label, with uncertain function. CDR3 length: 15 amino acids. Trimming removed 1 base from V and 6 bases from J; junction bases left unmatched: 9. CDR3 region: CARSLYTRGAHGYTF. DNA for the CDR3: TGTGCCAGAAGCTTGTACACCAGGGGGGCGCATGGCTACACCTTC.

The genes are TRBV6-4 and TRBJ1-1, with D perhaps TRBD1 (6 bases). The CDR3 extends over 14 amino acids. Germline CDR1 reads MRHNA; CDR2 reads SNTAGT. Trimming took off 3 bases at V and 1 base at J, with 9 bases between the two ends. CDR3 residues: CASSERGSNTEAFF. The CDR3 nucleotides are TGTGCCAGCAGTGAAAGGGGGTCGAACACTGAAGCTTTCTTT.

This clone was observed once. This chain connects TRBV5-1 to TRBJ1-5; 8 bases align to TRBD1. From germline, CDR1 is SGHRS and CDR2 YFSETQ. J lost 7 bases, V lost 1 base, and 7 bases had no gene match. CDR3 length equals 15 residues. The CDR3 loop reads CASSLQGAIGQPQHF. CDR3 nucleotide sequence: TGCGCCAGCAGCTTGCAGGGGGCGATAGGGCAGCCCCAGCATTTT.

Only one count was recorded for this clone. This rearrangement joins TRBV11-2 to TRBJ1-5; D remains unclear. From germline, CDR1 is SGHAT and CDR2 FQNNGV. Between the trimmed V and J ends, which lost 2 bases and 2 bases, there was a span of 10 bases. This CDR3 contains 15 residues. The DNA for the CDR3 is TGTGCCAGCAGCTTAAGCTTTGACGGCAATCAGCCCCAGCATTTT. Its protein product is CASSLSFDGNQPQHF.

The chain combines TRBV5-4 with TRBJ2-1; D is undetermined. Germline V gene sequence: CDR1 SGHNT, CDR2 YYREEE (reference sequence). There are 13 residues in the CDR3. The germline V and J ends were trimmed by 2 bases and 5 bases, with 8 bases remaining between them. The DNA for the CDR3 is TGTGCCAGCAGCTTAGTTGCCGACAATGAGCAGTTCTTC. Its translation is CASSLVADNEQFF.

The rearrangement links TRBV7-6 to TRBJ2-2, with D perhaps TRBD2 (6 bases). The CDR3 runs to 14 residues. Trimming pared 4 bases from V and 6 bases from J, leaving 12 bases between. Per the germline V gene, CDR1 is SGHVS and CDR2 is FNYEAQ. This CDR3 is CASSSGRGPGELFF. CDR3 nucleotides: TGTGCCAGCAGCTCGGGGCGGGGCCCCGGGGAGCTGTTTTTT.

V and J are TRBV7-9 and TRBJ2-7; TRBD1 matches at 9 bases. From germline, CDR1 is SEHNR and CDR2 FQNEAQ (reference sequence). Germline trimming cut 5 bases from V and 9 bases from J; bases unmatched to any gene: 11. The length of the CDR3 is 14 residues. The chain's CDR3 is CASSEGTGRFGQYF. The CDR3 nucleotides are TGTGCCAGCAGCGAAGGGACAGGGCGCTTTGGGCAGTACTTC.

The chain uses TRBV10-2 and TRBJ1-2; a weak D match, TRBD1 (6 bases). Germline V lookup: CDR1 WSHSY, CDR2 SAAADI. This CDR3 region has 16 residues. V shed 0 bases and J shed 8 bases, with 19 bases lying between them. CDR3 nucleotide sequence: TGCGCCAGCAGTGAGTCTTGGGACAACCGAAAAGTAGGCTACACCTTC. It encodes CASSESWDNRKVGYTF.

The chain couples TRBV30 to TRBJ1-5; D possibly corresponds to TRBD1 (6 bases). CDR1 and CDR2 (germline): GTSNPN, SVGIG (reference sequence). Trimming removed 3 bases from V and 4 bases from J, with 13 bases in between. There are 14 residues in the CDR3. CDR3 loop: CAWRHQGSNQPQHF. CDR3 in DNA: TGTGCCTGGAGACACCAGGGGTCGAATCAGCCCCAGCATTTT.

This chain's CDR3 is CASSPNRGLFDEQFF. The DNA for the CDR3 is TGTGCCAGCAGCCCTAACAGGGGGTTGTTCGATGAGCAGTTCTTC. The J gene is TRBJ2-1, the V gene TRBV28; the match to TRBD1 covers 8 bases. The CDR3 has 15 amino acids. Germline V gene data show CDR1 as MDHEN and CDR2 as SYDVKM. Losses at the gene ends were 6 bases for V and 8 bases for J; bases not matched to a gene: 12.

The gene calls are TRBV2 and TRBJ2-7; D possibly corresponds to TRBD1 (6 bases). The CDR3 totals 13 residues. Trimming removed 6 bases at V and 3 bases at J, with 12 bases between. From germline, CDR1 is SNHLY and CDR2 FYNNEI. The CDR3 sequence: CASRGTLNYEQYF. DNA for the CDR3: TGTGCCAGCAGGGGGACACTGAACTACGAGCAGTACTTC.

V and J are TRBV27 and TRBJ2-2, with 10 bases matching TRBD1. V shed 6 bases, J shed 0 bases, and the junction held 4 bases outside the gene matches. The V gene's germline CDR1 is MNHEY and CDR2 SMNVEV (reference sequence). There are 16 residues in the CDR3. The CDR3 loop is CASRGGQGANTGELFF. The CDR3 DNA reads TGTGCCAGCAGAGGAGGACAGGGGGCGAACACCGGGGAGCTGTTTTTT.

The genes are TRBV6-6 and TRBJ2-1; D is unclear. The length of the CDR3 is 13 residues. Germline CDR1 reads MNHNY; CDR2 reads SVGAGI (reference sequence). V was shortened by 1 base and J by 8 bases, with 9 bases between the two germline ends. The CDR3 DNA follows: TGTGCCAGCAGTTACTTTCGGTCCCATGAGCAGTTCTTC. It specifies CASSYFRSHEQFF.